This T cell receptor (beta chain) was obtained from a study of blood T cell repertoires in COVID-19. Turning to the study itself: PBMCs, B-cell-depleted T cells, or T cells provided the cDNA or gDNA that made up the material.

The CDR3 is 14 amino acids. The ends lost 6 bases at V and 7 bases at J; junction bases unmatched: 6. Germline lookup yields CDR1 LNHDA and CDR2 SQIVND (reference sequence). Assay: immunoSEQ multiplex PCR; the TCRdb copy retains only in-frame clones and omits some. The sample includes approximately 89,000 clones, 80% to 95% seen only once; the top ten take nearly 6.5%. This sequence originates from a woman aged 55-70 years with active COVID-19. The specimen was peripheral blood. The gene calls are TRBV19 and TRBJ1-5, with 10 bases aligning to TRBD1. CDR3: CASSPDRGRQPQHF. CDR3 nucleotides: TGTGCCAGTAGCCCGGACAGGGGGAGGCAGCCCCAGCATTTT.